The 5 T cell receptor beta chains in this list originate from one sample, sequenced in a study of early T cells in non-severe SARS-CoV-2 infection. TCRdb reprocessed the 5' RACE reads via MiXCR and lists one record per CDR3 protein. The top ten hold about 8% of the sample, which has about 81,000 distinct CDR3 sequences, roughly 6% seen once. The material sequenced was whole blood. These receptor sequences come from an adult who was a healthcare worker with PCR-confirmed SARS-CoV-2 infection or an uninfected control (not recorded which).

This clonotype was observed at least ten times. The chain is built from TRBV18 and TRBJ2-5; D is ambiguous. Trimming took 6 bases from V and 0 from J, leaving 8 bases between them. Germline V gene sequence: CDR1 KGHSH, CDR2 LQKENI. The CDR3 covers 13 residues. CDR3 nucleotides: TGTGCCAGCTCCCGACGGGACCAAGAGACCCAGTACTTC. It codes for CASSRRDQETQYF. The whole variable domain, filled in from reference TRBV18 and TRBJ2-5, reads NAGVMQNPRHLVRRRGQEARLRCSPMKGHSHVYWYRQLPEEGLKFMVYLQKENIIDESGMPKERFSAEFPKEGPSILRIQQVVRGDSAAYFCASSRRDQETQYFGPGTRLLVL.

This clonotype was seen ten or more times. V is TRBV7-9 and J is TRBJ2-7; D not certain. This CDR3 has 14 residues. Germline CDR1 is SEHNR and CDR2 is FQNEAQ (reference sequence). With 2 bases removed from V and 5 bases from J, the gap between germline ends came to 13 bases. The CDR3 spells CASSLWPRVHEQYF. The CDR3 bases are TGTGCCAGCAGCTTATGGCCTAGGGTACACGAGCAGTACTTC. The variable domain in full, completed from reference TRBV7-9 and TRBJ2-7, reads DTGVSQNPRHKITKRGQNVTFRCDPISEHNRLYWYRQTLGQGPEFLTYFQNEAQLEKSRLLSDRFSAERPKGSFSTLEIQRTEQGDSAMYLCASSLWPRVHEQYFGPGTRLTVT.

On this clonotype: The junction does not match germline at one end; this may be a read error. CDR3 bases: TGTGCCAGCAGTCGACTGTGGGATTCATCCCTCCACTTT. This codes for CASSRLWDSSLHF. This rearrangement joins TRBV7-9 to TRBJ1-6; D call uncertain. This CDR3 has 13 amino acids. CDR1 and CDR2 (germline): SEHNR, FQNEAQ (reference sequence).

This clonotype came up many times. This chain connects TRBV7-9 to TRBJ1-3, with 9 bases that match TRBD1. This CDR3 is built from 14 residues. In germline, CDR1 is SEHNR, CDR2 FQNEAQ (reference sequence). The trim removed 7 bases at V and 0 bases at J, leaving 1 base unmatched. CDR3: CASKTGGSGNTIYF. The CDR3 DNA reads TGTGCCAGCAAGACAGGGGGCTCTGGAAACACCATATATTTT.

This clonotype was detected only a few times. This sequence joins TRBV19 and TRBJ1-2, with 10 bases that match TRBD1. V lost 7 bases, J lost 7 bases, and 9 bases stayed unmatched. This CDR3 is built from 14 residues. Germline assignment: CDR1 LNHDA and CDR2 SQIVND (reference sequence). The CDR3 region is CASKTDRGRSGYTF. The CDR3 DNA sequence: TGTGCCAGTAAGACTGACAGGGGGCGAAGTGGCTACACCTTC.